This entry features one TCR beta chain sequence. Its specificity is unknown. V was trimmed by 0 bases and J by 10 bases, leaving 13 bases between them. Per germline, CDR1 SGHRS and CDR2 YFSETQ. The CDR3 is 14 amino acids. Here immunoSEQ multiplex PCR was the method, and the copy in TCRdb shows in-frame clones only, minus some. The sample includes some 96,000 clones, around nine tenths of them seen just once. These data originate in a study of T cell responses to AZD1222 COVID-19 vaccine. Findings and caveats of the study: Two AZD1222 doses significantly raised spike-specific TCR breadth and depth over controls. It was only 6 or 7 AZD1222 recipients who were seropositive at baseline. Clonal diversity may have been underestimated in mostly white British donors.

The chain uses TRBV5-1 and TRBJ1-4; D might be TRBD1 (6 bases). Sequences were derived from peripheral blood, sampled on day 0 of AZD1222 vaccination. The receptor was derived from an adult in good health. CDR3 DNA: TGCGCCAGCAGCTTGGAGGCAGGGGTTGCAAAACTGTTTTTT. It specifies CASSLEAGVAKLFF.